This T cell receptor (beta chain) was sequenced in a study of radiation and T cells in renal cell carcinoma. Assay: immunoSEQ multiplex PCR; the TCRdb copy retains only in-frame clones and omits some. This sample carries more than 75,000 clones, about 86% of them seen once, and the ten largest clones take 20% to 25%. V trimming: 7 bases; J trimming: 6 bases; junction bases outside the gene matches: 12. The CDR3 sequence is 14 residues long. The germline gives CDR1 SGHTA, CDR2 FQGNSA. The time point: blood 2 weeks post-SBRT. The sample's treatment: 15 Gy SBRT to primary tumor, nephrectomy 4 weeks later.

V usage is TRBV7-2 and J usage is TRBJ2-7, with 7 bases identical to TRBD2. The sample in question was blood, obtained from a patient whose treatment included radiotherapy and nephrectomy. The receptor comes from a woman in her forties or fifties with renal cell carcinoma. The CDR3 region has the DNA TGTGCCAGCAACCTACTGGAGCGGGGAAGCGAGCAGTACTTC. Its protein product is CASNLLERGSEQYF. Together with reference TRBV7-2 and TRBJ2-7, the CDR3 gives the full variable domain: GAGVSQSPSNKVTEKGKDVELRCDPISGHTALYWYRQSLGQGLEFLIYFQGNSAPDKSGLPSDRFSAERTGGSVSTLTIQRTQQEDSAVYLCASNLLERGSEQYFGPGTRLTVT.